This T cell receptor (beta chain) comes out of a study of T cell repertoires and HLA-DP antigens. Comments on this clone: No antigen is known for it.

The PCR primers covered 54 TRBV and 13 TRBJ segments. Generated by immunoSEQ multiplex PCR, the TCRdb table keeps only in-frame clones and is missing some. There are around 90,000 clones in the sample; approximately 86% occur only once, and less than 2% lies in the top ten. The CDR3 runs 13 residues. V dropped 3 bases and J dropped 9; count of bases not matched to a gene: 8. Germline loops: CDR1 MNHEY, CDR2 SVGAGI. The source is a man aged 50 to 60 in good health and CMV-seronegative. The chain is built from TRBV6-5 and TRBJ2-7; TRBD1 agrees at 7 bases. Sample: CD4+ T cells from PBMCs. CDR3 sequence reads: CASSYHSGQSQYF. Here the CDR3 DNA reads TGTGCCAGCAGTTATCACTCGGGACAGTCGCAGTACTTC.